Following are 21 T cell receptor beta chains from one sample sequenced in a study of T cells in Graves' hyperthyroidism and ophthalmopathy. The source material, RNA transcripts, was used to amplify TCR beta CDR3 regions. The HTBI set primed first-round TCR CDR3 RT-PCR. TCRdb reprocessed the multiplex PCR reads with MiXCR, giving one entry per CDR3 protein. The table includes around 600,000 distinct CDR3 sequences, 12% to 15% detected once. Source material: blood. The receptor source for this set is a woman in her late teens or twenties with Graves' ophthalmopathy.

This clonotype was seen more than once but under ten times. This sequence joins TRBV5-1 and TRBJ2-7; 12 bases align to TRBD2. V was pared by 3 bases and J by 2 bases, with 15 bases of the junction left unmatched. The CDR3 covers 19 residues. Looked up from germline, CDR1 is SGHRS and CDR2 is YFSETQ. CDR3 protein: CASSSTYLAGGPITYEQYF. Written as DNA, the CDR3 is TGCGCCAGCAGCTCAACCTACCTAGCGGGAGGGCCCATTACCTACGAGCAGTACTTC.

This CDR3 is CASSLGWGQGKDGYTF. The DNA of the CDR3 is TGCGCCAGCAGCTTGGGTTGGGGACAGGGGAAGGATGGCTACACCTTC. The rearrangement uses TRBV5-1 and TRBJ1-2, with TRBD1 matching over 10 bases. CDR1 SGHRS and CDR2 YFSETQ come from the germline V gene. This CDR3 has 16 amino acids. V dropped 0 bases and J dropped 6; count of bases not matched to a gene: 8.

In its sample, this clonotype was seen many times. The chain joins TRBV11-3 to TRBJ2-5; D is tentatively TRBD1 or TRBD2 (6 bases each). This CDR3 comprises 15 residues. V lost 0 bases and J 4 bases, leaving 12 bases between the germline ends. In germline, CDR1 is SGHNT, CDR2 YENEEA. CDR3 sequence: CASSLEGGGGETQYF. The DNA for the CDR3 is TGTGCCAGCAGCTTAGAGGGGGGCGGAGGAGAGACCCAGTACTTC. The full variable domain, in which reference TRBV11-3 and TRBJ2-5 provide the parts outside the CDR3, is EAGVVQSPRYKIIEKKQPVAFWCNPISGHNTLYWYLQNLGQGPELLIRYENEEAVDDSQLPKDRFSAERLKGVDSTLKIQPAELGDSAVYLCASSLEGGGGETQYFGPGTRLLVL.

This clonotype was detected many times. J is TRBJ1-2 and V is TRBV29-1; D is perhaps TRBD1 (6 bases). Deletions cut 4 bases from V and 8 bases from J, with 17 bases between. The CDR3 is 13 amino acids. In germline, CDR1 is SQVTM, CDR2 ANQGSEA. CDR3 nucleotide sequence: TGCAGCGTTGTTTCAGGGGCGCGTGAAGGCTACACCTTC. This translates into CSVVSGAREGYTF.

This clonotype was counted at least ten times. The rearrangement joins TRBV4-1 to TRBJ1-2; 11 nucleotides match TRBD1. Germline V gene lookup returns CDR1 MGHRA and CDR2 YSYEKL. This CDR3 comprises 14 residues. V was clipped by 8 bases and J by 4 bases; unmatched bases: 6. The CDR3 is CASGQGARGYGYTF. DNA of the CDR3: TGCGCCAGCGGACAGGGGGCGCGCGGCTATGGCTACACCTTC.

This clonotype was detected many times. The chain recombines TRBV2 with TRBJ2-3, with D tentatively TRBD1 (5 bases). CDR1 SNHLY and CDR2 FYNNEI come from the germline V gene. V was shortened by 0 bases and J by 2 bases, with 6 bases between the two germline ends. This CDR3 spans 14 amino acids. CDR3 sequence: CASSEADTTDTQYF. The DNA of the CDR3 is TGTGCCAGCAGTGAAGCGGACACCACAGATACGCAGTATTTT. Drawing the rest from reference TRBV2 and TRBJ2-3, the complete variable domain is EPEVTQTPSHQVTQMGQEVILRCVPISNHLYFYWYRQILGQKVEFLVSFYNNEISEKSEIFDDQFSVERPDGSNFTLKIRSTKLEDSAMYFCASSEADTTDTQYFGPGTRLTVL.

This clonotype has ten or more counts. V is TRBV5-4 and J is TRBJ1-1; D ambiguous. Germline V lookup: CDR1 SGHNT, CDR2 YYREEE (reference sequence). V was shortened by 4 bases and J by 3 bases, with 13 bases between the two germline ends. The CDR3 loop spans 14 amino acids. The CDR3 sequence is CASSPQTTYTEAFF. CDR3 bases: TGTGCCAGCAGCCCTCAGACAACTTACACTGAAGCTTTCTTT.

This rearrangement joins TRBV19 to TRBJ2-7, with D possibly called TRBD1 or TRBD2 (6 bases each). CDR3 size: 16 residues. The germline V gene encodes CDR1 LNHDA and CDR2 SQIVND (reference sequence). The germline V and J ends were trimmed by 3 bases and 3 bases, with 18 bases remaining between them. The CDR3 reads CASSIAGGAGHYEQYF. The CDR3 DNA sequence: TGTGCCAGTAGTATCGCAGGAGGGGCGGGACACTACGAGCAGTACTTC. Looking up the rest from reference TRBV19 and TRBJ2-7 gives the full variable domain: DGGITQSPKYLFRKEGQNVTLSCEQNLNHDAMYWYRQDPGQGLRLIYYSQIVNDFQKGDIAEGYSVSREKKESFPLTVTSAQKNPTAFYLCASSIAGGAGHYEQYFGPGTRLTVT.

This clonotype was detected ten times or more. The chain is built from TRBV12-3 or TRBV12-4 and TRBJ2-3; no firm D call. This CDR3 comprises 15 residues. Trimming stripped 7 bases from V and 5 bases from J, with 19 bases between. CDR3 region: CASTDPGLAEDTQYF. CDR3 in DNA: TGTGCCAGCACTGACCCCGGCCTTGCAGAAGATACGCAGTATTTT.

This clonotype was seen many times. J is TRBJ2-1 and V is TRBV3-1; a possible D gene is TRBD2 (5 bases). Germline loops: CDR1 LGHDT, CDR2 YNNKEL (reference sequence). V shed 4 bases and J shed 10 bases, with 14 bases lying between them. This CDR3 comprises 13 residues. The CDR3 reads CASSPTVPGEQFF. The CDR3 region has the DNA TGTGCCAGCAGCCCAACAGTTCCGGGAGAGCAGTTCTTC.

This clonotype was picked up many times. The genes are TRBV20-1 and TRBJ1-6; no clear D. CDR1 is DFQATT, CDR2 SNEGSKA, per germline (reference sequence). The V end lost 4 bases, the J end lost 7 bases, and 11 bases lay between the germline ends. The CDR3 sequence is 13 residues long. The CDR3 spells CSATGFGNSPLHF. The CDR3 bases are TGCAGTGCTACGGGCTTCGGGAATTCACCCCTCCACTTT.

This rearrangement joins TRBV27 to TRBJ2-5; D might be TRBD2 (6 bases). CDR1 and CDR2 from the germline V gene are MNHEY and SMNVEV (reference sequence). V lost 3 bases and J lost 5, with 10 bases in between. This CDR3 region has 13 residues. CDR3 nucleotide sequence: TGTGCCAGCAGTTTTCTAGCGTACGAGACCCAGTACTTC. Translating gives CASSFLAYETQYF.

This clonotype was observed a single time. The V gene is TRBV6-1, the J gene TRBJ2-1, with 11 positions matching TRBD2. The V and J ends lost 7 bases and 7 bases, in that order; junction bases with no gene match: 9. The CDR3 is 15 residues long. Germline loops: CDR1 MNHNS, CDR2 SASEGT. The CDR3, as DNA: TGTGCCAGCACCCGGGGGGCTAGCGGGAGGAATGAGCAGTTCTTC. It is translated as CASTRGASGRNEQFF.

Notes on this clonotype: One base away lies a much larger clone, so this may be a sequencing read error. V usage is TRBV5-6 and J usage is TRBJ2-7; TRBD2 matches at 13 bases. The J call may be incorrect, as the DNA end agrees better with TRBJ2-1. CDR1 is SGHDT, CDR2 YYEEEE, per germline. CDR3 size: 16 residues. As DNA, the CDR3 is TGTGCCAGCAGGCCGGGACTAGCGGGAACCTCCTACGAGCAGTTCTTC. Translated: CASRPGLAGTSYEQFF.

This clonotype was seen ten or more times. The chain uses TRBV6-2 or TRBV6-3 and TRBJ2-1, with 16 bases aligning to TRBD2. This CDR3 has 18 residues. From germline, CDR1 is MNHEY and CDR2 SVGEGT. V was pared by 5 bases and J by 5 bases, with 9 bases of the junction left unmatched. DNA for the CDR3: TGTGCCAGCAGTGGGACTAGCGGGAGGGCCCACCGTGACAATGAGCAGTTCTTC. Translation gives CASSGTSGRAHRDNEQFF.

This clonotype occurred many times. CDR3 loop: CASSPLEANYGYTF. CDR3 in DNA: TGTGCCAGCAGCCCGCTAGAGGCAAACTATGGCTACACCTTC. The chain uses TRBV28 and TRBJ1-2; D remains unclear. The CDR3 extends over 14 amino acids. Germline V CDR1 and CDR2: MDHEN, SYDVKM. V was cut by 6 bases and J by 2 bases, with 13 bases left in between.

Concerning this clonotype: This may arise from a read error, as a much more abundant clone is one base away. J is TRBJ2-1 and V is TRBV28, with D tentatively TRBD1 or TRBD2 (6 bases each). The DNA end is a closer match to TRBJ2-7, so the J assignment may be wrong. The CDR3 consists of 13 residues. Per the germline V gene, CDR1 is MDHEN and CDR2 is SYDVKM. Here the CDR3 DNA reads TGTGCCAGCAGTTCGGGGGCCTACAATGAGCAGTACTTC. This encodes CASSSGAYNEQYF.

This clonotype was counted a few times. CDR3 sequence (DNA): TGTGCCACCCGACTAGCGGGAGACCATGAGCAGTTCTTC. Its protein product is CATRLAGDHEQFF. The chain combines TRBV19 with TRBJ2-1; 12 nucleotides match TRBD2. Germline CDR1 LNHDA, CDR2 SQIVND (reference sequence). This CDR3 has 13 amino acids. V shed 10 bases, J shed 8 bases, and the junction held 6 bases outside the gene matches. The full variable domain, its missing parts supplied by reference TRBV19 and TRBJ2-1, is DGGITQSPKYLFRKEGQNVTLSCEQNLNHDAMYWYRQDPGQGLRLIYYSQIVNDFQKGDIAEGYSVSREKKESFPLTVTSAQKNPTAFYLCATRLAGDHEQFFGPGTRLTVL.

This clonotype was recorded many times. V usage is TRBV13 and J usage is TRBJ2-7, with 7 bases aligning to TRBD1. Germline V gives CDR1 PRHDT, CDR2 FYEKMQ (reference sequence). With V trimmed by 0 bases and J by 3 bases, 5 bases remained unmatched. The CDR3 runs to 15 residues. CDR3 sequence: CASSLGGTAYYEQYF. CDR3 nucleotide sequence: TGTGCCAGCAGCTTAGGAGGGACAGCCTACTACGAGCAGTACTTC.

This clonotype appeared many times. This sequence joins TRBV5-5 and TRBJ2-3; 9 positions match TRBD1. This CDR3 region has 17 residues. The germline CDR1 and CDR2 sequences are SGHKS and YYEKEE (reference sequence). V lost 5 bases, J lost 4 bases, and 14 bases stayed unmatched. The chain's CDR3 is CASSYLPGQGEPDTQYF. The CDR3 DNA reads TGTGCCAGCAGTTACCTACCGGGACAGGGTGAGCCAGATACGCAGTATTTT.

In its sample, this clonotype was seen many times. For the CDR3, the DNA is TGTGCCAGCAGTGTCGGGACAGGGTACGAGACCCAGTACTTC. Translating gives CASSVGTGYETQYF. This rearrangement joins TRBV2 to TRBJ2-5; TRBD1 matches at 9 bases. The CDR3 is 14 residues long. Looked up from germline, CDR1 is SNHLY and CDR2 is FYNNEI. J gave up 5 bases and V 4 bases, and 5 bases lay outside the gene matches.